This T cell receptor beta chain was captured in a study of blood T cell repertoires in COVID-19. Study information: The samples span acute and convalescent COVID-19 from the United States, Italy and Spain.

The repertoire was sequenced with immunoSEQ multiplex PCR; TCRdb's copy has only in-frame clones and lacks some. The data show more than 350,000 clones, roughly 90% seen once. This sequence was found in a woman between 25 and 40 years old with COVID-19, enrolled during active disease. The sample consisted of peripheral blood.

DNA of the CDR3: TGTGCCAGCAGTGAATACGGGGGGAACACTGAAGCTTTCTTT. Protein product: CASSEYGGNTEAFF. This sequence joins TRBV25-1 and TRBJ1-1; perhaps TRBD1 as D (5 bases). Germline V gene lookup returns CDR1 MGHDK and CDR2 SYGVNS. Trimming pared 0 bases from V and 1 base from J, leaving 6 bases between. The CDR3 loop spans 14 amino acids.